Here is one T cell receptor beta chain with its context. The authors' processing: For the immunoSEQ data, sequences were junction-only without quality scores, so filtering differed. The protocol was immunoSEQ multiplex PCR, while the TCRdb copy is restricted to in-frame clones and leaves out a portion. V and J calls plus clone size are reproduced from that table; the DNA served to infer D and trimming. Counted here are 2,100,000 or so clones, approximately 94% occurring once; the ten biggest clones make up over 0.1%. V lost 1 base, J lost 4 bases, and 13 bases lay in between. The CDR3 consists of 15 residues. CDR1 is KGHSH, CDR2 LQKENI, per germline. The record originates from a study of shared clonotypes between healthy human individuals.

This receptor was taken from a man aged 18 to 35 in good health. This chain links TRBV18 with TRBJ1-2; D unclear. Material for sequencing was naive CD4+ T cells sorted from blood. The subset is: CD45RA+ positively selected. The CDR3 bases are TGTGCCAGCTCACCACAGGGAGGGATCGCCTATGGCTACACCTTC. Residues: CASSPQGGIAYGYTF.